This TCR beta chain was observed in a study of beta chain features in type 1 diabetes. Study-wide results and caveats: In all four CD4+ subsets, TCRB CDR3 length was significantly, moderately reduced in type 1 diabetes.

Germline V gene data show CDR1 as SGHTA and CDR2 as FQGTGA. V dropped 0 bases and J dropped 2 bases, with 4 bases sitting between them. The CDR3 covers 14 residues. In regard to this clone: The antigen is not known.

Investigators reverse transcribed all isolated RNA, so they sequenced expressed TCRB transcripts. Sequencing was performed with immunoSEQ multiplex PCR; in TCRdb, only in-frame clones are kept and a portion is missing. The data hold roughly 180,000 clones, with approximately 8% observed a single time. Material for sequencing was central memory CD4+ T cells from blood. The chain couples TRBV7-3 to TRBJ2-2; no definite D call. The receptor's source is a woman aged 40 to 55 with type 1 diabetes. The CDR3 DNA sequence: TGTGCCAGCAGCTTAACTAGAAACACCGGGGAGCTGTTTTTT. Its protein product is CASSLTRNTGELFF.